Below are 20 T cell receptor beta chains sequenced from a single sample in a study of blood T cells in healthy people across ages. Primers used in a second PCR of roughly 7 to 12 cycles were a sample-barcoded 5' primer and a J-beta primer mix. TCRdb re-called the 5' RACE reads through MiXCR, storing one row per CDR3 protein. The sample holds about a million distinct CDR3 sequences, around 48% seen once. The sequenced material came from blood. Every receptor here comes from a man aged 25-45 years in good health.

V usage is TRBV24-1 and J usage is TRBJ2-1; possibly TRBD1 or TRBD2 for D (5 bases each). Germline CDR1 KGHDR, CDR2 SFDVKD. The V gene lost 4 bases and the J gene lost 0 bases, with 12 bases spanning the gap. CDR3 length: 16 amino acids. The CDR3 sequence: CATSDPGPSSYNEQFF. CDR3 coding DNA: TGTGCCACCAGTGACCCGGGACCGAGCTCCTACAATGAGCAGTTCTTC.

This chain uses TRBV29-1 with TRBJ2-1; 8 bases are shared with TRBD1. V lost 0 bases and J lost 6; bases outside the gene matches: 4. Per the germline V gene, CDR1 is SQVTM and CDR2 is ANQGSEA. The CDR3 is 14 residues long. CDR3 in DNA: TGCAGCGTTGAAGACAGGGGGCGGGCCAATGAGCAGTTCTTC. Encoded protein: CSVEDRGRANEQFF.

The V gene is TRBV12-3 or TRBV12-4, the J gene TRBJ2-7; TRBD1 matches at 10 bases. This CDR3 is built from 13 residues. V shed 8 bases and J 3 bases; nucleotides not matched to a gene: 4. CDR3 nucleotide sequence: TGTGCCAGCCGACAGGGGGCGTTCTACGAGCAGTACTTC. This encodes CASRQGAFYEQYF.

This clonotype was seen a few times. The chain is built from TRBV3-1 and TRBJ1-2; D gene unclear. The germline V gene encodes CDR1 LGHDT and CDR2 YNNKEL (reference sequence). CDR3 size: 18 residues. V lost 4 bases and J 8 bases, leaving 29 bases between the germline ends. In nucleotides, the CDR3 is TGTGCCAGCAGCCTTCTCGGGAGGGCATCCTACGCCTCGGAGGGCTACACCTTC. Translated: CASSLLGRASYASEGYTF.

This clonotype was detected ten times or more. At one boundary the junction diverges from the germline segment, which might be a read error. V gene TRBV7-7 combines with J gene TRBJ2-3, with 7 bases that match TRBD1. Germline-derived CDR1 and CDR2 are SSHAT and FNYEAQ (reference sequence). The CDR3 is 16 residues long. In DNA, the CDR3 is TGTGCTAGCAGCTTAGGAAGGGGGCGACGCACAGATACGCAGTATTTT. It translates to CASSLGRGRRTDTQYF.

The V and J genes are TRBV15 and TRBJ1-2, with a weak D call TRBD1 (5 bases). CDR1 and CDR2 (germline): LNHNV, YYDKDF (reference sequence). With 1 base removed from V and 3 bases from J, the gap between germline ends came to 21 bases. The CDR3 spans 18 residues. The CDR3 sequence is CATSRGSDSRVLDYGYTF. Here the CDR3 DNA reads TGTGCCACCAGCAGAGGTTCAGACAGCCGGGTGTTGGACTATGGCTACACCTTC.

The V call is TRBV20-1, the J call TRBJ2-2, with TRBD2 as a possible D gene (6 bases). The ends were cut back, 1 base at V and 1 base at J, with 10 bases in the middle. The CDR3 sequence is 15 residues long. Germline CDR1 is DFQATT and CDR2 is SNEGSKA (reference sequence). The DNA for the CDR3 is TGCAGTGCTAGAGGCCACGGGGGGAACACCGGGGAGCTGTTTTTT. It is translated as CSARGHGGNTGELFF.

This rearrangement joins TRBV9 to TRBJ2-5, with 11 bases aligning to TRBD2. This CDR3 comprises 15 residues. Losses at the gene ends were 3 bases for V and 5 bases for J; bases not matched to a gene: 6. Germline V lookup: CDR1 SGDLS, CDR2 YYNGEE. The CDR3 DNA reads TGTGCCAGCAGCGGTAGCGGGGGGGAATATGAGACCCAGTACTTC. Translated, it gives CASSGSGGEYETQYF. The variable domain in full, with the rest retrieved from reference TRBV9 and TRBJ2-5, is DSGVTQTPKHLITATGQRVTLRCSPRSGDLSVYWYQQSLDQGLQFLIQYYNGEERAKGNILERFSAQQFPDLHSELNLSSLELGDSALYFCASSGSGGEYETQYFGPGTRLLVL.

The chain has TRBV28 and TRBJ1-6, with D possibly matching TRBD1 (5 bases). The ends were cut back, 6 bases at V and 4 bases at J, with 19 bases in the middle. This CDR3 is built from 17 residues. Germline CDR1 is MDHEN and CDR2 is SYDVKM. The CDR3 reads CASRLPPGGSYNSPLHF. CDR3 sequence (DNA): TGTGCCAGCAGACTACCCCCCGGGGGGTCGTATAATTCACCCCTCCACTTT.

V gene TRBV27 combines with J gene TRBJ2-5; TRBD2 matches 8 bases. CDR3 length: 11 residues. Germline V gene data show CDR1 as MNHEY and CDR2 as SMNVEV (reference sequence). The ends lost 8 bases at V and 6 bases at J; junction bases unmatched: 2. The CDR3 reads CASRGGQTQYF. CDR3 bases: TGTGCCAGCCGGGGGGGTCAGACCCAGTACTTC.

This clonotype was counted only a few times. The V call is TRBV25-1, the J call TRBJ2-7; no clear D. Between the trimmed V and J ends, which lost 0 bases and 6 bases, there was a span of 12 bases. The CDR3 runs to 14 residues. Germline CDR1 and CDR2: MGHDK and SYGVNS. The CDR3 protein is CASSEYGLTGEQYF. Here the CDR3 DNA reads TGTGCCAGCAGTGAATACGGGCTCACGGGCGAGCAGTACTTC.

This clonotype has more than one count but fewer than ten. The chain recombines TRBV28 with TRBJ1-2; the D is unclear. The CDR3 length is 14 residues. Germline V lookup: CDR1 MDHEN, CDR2 SYDVKM. Trimming removed 6 bases from V and 3 bases from J, with 14 bases in between. The CDR3 DNA is TGTGCCAGCAGCGTCCTGACGGAGGACTATGGCTACACCTTC. Translated, it gives CASSVLTEDYGYTF.

V usage is TRBV4-1 and J usage is TRBJ2-5; 8 bases map to TRBD2. With V trimmed by 1 base and J by 8 bases, 12 bases remained unmatched. The CDR3 covers 16 residues. Germline CDR1 and CDR2: MGHRA and YSYEKL. The CDR3 DNA is TGCGCCAGCAGCCAAGCGTCACTAGCGGCGGCGGGAACCCAGTACTTC. Protein: CASSQASLAAAGTQYF.

The chain combines TRBV7-3 with TRBJ2-1; D is uncertain. The V and J ends lost 3 bases and 0 bases respectively, with 12 bases between them. This CDR3 spans 16 amino acids. Per germline, CDR1 SGHTA and CDR2 FQGTGA. CDR3 sequence reads: CASSFSAGSSYNEQFF. CDR3 DNA: TGTGCCAGCAGCTTTAGTGCAGGAAGCTCCTACAATGAGCAGTTCTTC.

The V call is TRBV4-2, the J call TRBJ2-6; 8 bases align to TRBD2. The CDR3 length is 16 residues. The germline CDR1 and CDR2 sequences are LGHNA and YNFKEQ. The V and J ends lost 4 bases and 1 base, in that order; junction bases with no gene match: 3. CDR3: CASSPGGLSGANVLTF. The CDR3 nucleotides read TGTGCCAGCAGCCCGGGGGGGCTTTCTGGGGCCAACGTCCTGACTTTC.

The chain links TRBV28 to TRBJ2-7, with D perhaps TRBD2 (6 bases). The J call is in doubt because the DNA end fits TRBJ2-5 better. The germline V gene has CDR1 MDHEN and CDR2 SYDVKM. CDR3 length: 17 amino acids. CDR3 DNA sequence: TGTGCCAGCAGTTCCGGCGGGACCTCCCTTAGAGAGGAGACCCAGTACTTC. Translation gives CASSSGGTSLREETQYF.

The gene calls are TRBV7-9 and TRBJ2-5, with D perhaps TRBD2 (6 bases). Germline lookup yields CDR1 SEHNR and CDR2 FQNEAQ (reference sequence). CDR3 length equals 15 residues. V was clipped by 1 base and J by 7 bases, with 16 bases between them. DNA for the CDR3: TGTGCCAGCAGCTTAGGCGGCGGGGCCTTTGGGACCCAGTACTTC. Translating it yields CASSLGGGAFGTQYF. The entire variable domain, with the rest obtained from reference TRBV7-9 and TRBJ2-5, is as follows: DTGVSQNPRHKITKRGQNVTFRCDPISEHNRLYWYRQTLGQGPEFLTYFQNEAQLEKSRLLSDRFSAERPKGSFSTLEIQRTEQGDSAMYLCASSLGGGAFGTQYFGPGTRLLVL.

This clonotype was counted between two and nine times. V is TRBV27 and J is TRBJ2-2; D call uncertain. V was shortened by 7 bases and J by 5 bases, with 17 bases between the two germline ends. The CDR3 is 15 residues long. The germline V gene encodes CDR1 MNHEY and CDR2 SMNVEV (reference sequence). CDR3 nucleotide sequence: TGTGCCAGCACTCTATATCCAGTCAGGACCGGGGAGCTGTTTTTT. Residues: CASTLYPVRTGELFF.

The chain employs TRBV20-1 and TRBJ2-7, with 7 positions matching TRBD2. V dropped 0 bases and J dropped 0; count of bases not matched to a gene: 5. The germline V gene encodes CDR1 DFQATT and CDR2 SNEGSKA (reference sequence). This CDR3 is 15 amino acids long. This CDR3 reads CSARDPREGSYEQYF. The CDR3 coding sequence is TGCAGTGCTAGAGATCCCAGGGAGGGCTCCTACGAGCAGTACTTC.

V gene TRBV5-5 combines with J gene TRBJ1-1; D gene unclear. V was trimmed by 1 base and J by 0 bases, leaving 7 bases between them. The CDR3 is 14 residues long. The germline gives CDR1 SGHKS, CDR2 YYEKEE (reference sequence). The DNA for the CDR3 is TGTGCCAGCAGCTTGCAGGTTATGAACACTGAAGCTTTCTTT. Amino acids: CASSLQVMNTEAFF.